Below, 5 T cell receptor beta chains from the same sample are listed, as sequenced in a study of blood T cell repertoires in COVID-19. The protocol was immunoSEQ multiplex PCR, while the TCRdb copy is restricted to in-frame clones and leaves out a portion. In the table there are under 200,000 clones, 88% of which are singletons. The sample taken for sequencing was peripheral blood. These receptors all come from a man aged 55 to 70 with acute or convalescent COVID-19.

This clone was picked up a small number of times. The chain couples TRBV9 to TRBJ2-3, with 8 bases lining up with TRBD2. J was trimmed by 0 bases and V by 3 bases; bases with no gene match: 6. This CDR3 has 16 residues. Germline V gene data show CDR1 as SGDLS and CDR2 as YYNGEE. CDR3 in DNA: TGTGCCAGCAGCGGCGGCGGGGGGACGAGCACAGATACGCAGTATTTT. Protein sequence: CASSGGGGTSTDTQYF.

This sequence joins TRBV2 and TRBJ1-1; 7 nucleotides align to TRBD1. V was pared by 6 bases and J by 1 base, with 8 bases of the junction left unmatched. Germline CDR1 is SNHLY and CDR2 is FYNNEI. The CDR3 has 15 residues. The CDR3 region is CASSPRRTGNTEAFF. The CDR3, as DNA: TGTGCCAGCAGCCCGAGAAGGACAGGGAACACTGAAGCTTTCTTT. Based on the CDR3 plus reference TRBV2 and TRBJ1-1, the full variable domain is EPEVTQTPSHQVTQMGQEVILRCVPISNHLYFYWYRQILGQKVEFLVSFYNNEISEKSEIFDDQFSVERPDGSNFTLKIRSTKLEDSAMYFCASSPRRTGNTEAFFGQGTRLTVV.

The V call is TRBV18, the J call TRBJ1-1; D gene ambiguous. Deletions cut 3 bases from V and 0 bases from J, with 11 bases between. Looked up from germline, CDR1 is KGHSH and CDR2 is LQKENI. CDR3 length equals 15 residues. The CDR3 nucleotides read TGTGCCAGCTCACCCTTACAGAGCCTGAACACTGAAGCTTTCTTT. Its protein product is CASSPLQSLNTEAFF.

The chain is built from TRBV29-1 and TRBJ1-1; D is ambiguous. Germline V gene lookup returns CDR1 SQVTM and CDR2 ANQGSEA. CDR3 length equals 13 residues. V lost 7 bases and J lost 1, with 13 bases in between. The chain's CDR3 is CSGVRSGNTEAFF. The CDR3 DNA reads TGCAGCGGGGTGAGAAGCGGGAACACTGAAGCTTTCTTT.

The rearrangement uses TRBV24-1 and TRBJ2-5, with D unclear. The germline V and J ends were trimmed by 3 bases and 1 base, with 14 bases remaining between them. Germline CDR1 is KGHDR and CDR2 is SFDVKD. The CDR3 is made up of 16 amino acids. Written as DNA, the CDR3 is TGTGCCACCAGTGATAAACCCCGACACGGCCAAGAGACCCAGTACTTC. Protein product: CATSDKPRHGQETQYF.